A single sample is the source of the 14 T cell receptor beta chains below, sequenced in a study of blood T cell repertoires in COVID-19. Measured with immunoSEQ multiplex PCR; TCRdb has only the in-frame clones, and not every one. The sample gives approximately 250,000 clones, 86% of which show up once; approximately 10% is in the top ten. Sequencing used peripheral blood. The receptor source for this set is a man aged 35-49 years with active or convalescent COVID-19.

The genes are TRBV7-9 and TRBJ2-7; TRBD1 is a possible D gene (6 bases). V was trimmed by 5 bases and J by 3 bases, leaving 14 bases between them. The CDR3 consists of 14 residues. Germline-derived CDR1 and CDR2 are SEHNR and FQNEAQ (reference sequence). The CDR3 DNA reads TGTGCCAGCAGCCCTACAGGGATCTTCTACGAGCAGTACTTC. This codes for CASSPTGIFYEQYF.

The chain uses TRBV6-5 and TRBJ1-2, with 7 bases lining up with TRBD1. The CDR3 totals 13 residues. The germline CDR1 and CDR2 sequences are MNHEY and SVGAGI. Losses at the gene ends were 4 bases for V and 3 bases for J; bases not matched to a gene: 2. The chain's CDR3 is CASSFDRDYGYTF. The CDR3 nucleotides read TGTGCCAGCAGTTTCGACAGGGACTATGGCTACACCTTC.

The rearrangement uses TRBV7-8 and TRBJ1-2; D is perhaps TRBD1 (6 bases). The CDR3 is made up of 18 amino acids. Per the germline V gene, CDR1 is SGHVS and CDR2 is FQNEAQ. With 0 bases removed from V and 4 bases from J, the gap between germline ends came to 21 bases. The CDR3 nucleotides read TGTGCCAGCAGCTTAGCGGGGGCTAGTATGCAGGGTTCCTATGGCTACACCTTC. Amino acid sequence: CASSLAGASMQGSYGYTF.

DNA of the CDR3: TGTGCCAGCAGCAAAGGAGGAACAGGGGGGGAAAACACTGAAGCTTTCTTT. This encodes CASSKGGTGGENTEAFF. The V gene is TRBV21-1, the J gene TRBJ1-1; the table's D call of TRBD1 was not tested on the DNA. TRBV21-1 constitutes a pseudogene. The CDR3 has 17 residues.

A few counts support this clone. V and J are TRBV7-9 and TRBJ1-2, with 9 bases lining up with TRBD1. Looked up from germline, CDR1 is SEHNR and CDR2 is FQNEAQ (reference sequence). The trim removed 4 bases at V and 4 bases at J, leaving 13 bases unmatched. The CDR3 is made up of 17 amino acids. The CDR3 coding sequence is TGTGCCAGCAGCTCATCGATGTTGGGACAGGGATCCTATGGCTACACCTTC. The encoded protein is CASSSSMLGQGSYGYTF.

The chain has TRBV12-3 or TRBV12-4 and TRBJ1-5; D is uncertain. V lost 3 bases, J lost 1 base, and 4 bases lay in between. This CDR3 is 13 amino acids long. CDR3 nucleotides: TGTGCCAGCAGTTTCGCGAGCAATCAGCCCCAGCATTTT. Protein: CASSFASNQPQHF.

The chain uses TRBV14 and TRBJ2-5; D call uncertain. Trimming removed 0 bases from V and 4 bases from J, with 12 bases in between. CDR1 is SGHDN, CDR2 FVKESK, per germline. The CDR3 sequence is 15 residues long. The CDR3 protein is CASSQDRGTGETQYF. CDR3 coding DNA: TGTGCCAGCAGCCAAGATCGAGGTACCGGAGAGACCCAGTACTTC.

The chain uses TRBV5-4 and TRBJ2-5, with 8 positions matching TRBD1. V trimming: 5 bases; J trimming: 5 bases; junction bases outside the gene matches: 14. Germline values: CDR1 SGHNT, CDR2 YYREEE (reference sequence). This CDR3 is built from 16 residues. CDR3 sequence: CASRFRGPRLGETQYF. The CDR3 coding sequence is TGTGCCAGCAGGTTCAGGGGGCCACGGCTAGGGGAGACCCAGTACTTC. Full variable domain (rest looked up from reference TRBV5-4 and TRBJ2-5): ETGVTQSPTHLIKTRGQQVTLRCSSQSGHNTVSWYQQALGQGPQFIFQYYREEENGRGNFPPRFSGLQFPNYSSELNVNALELDDSALYLCASRFRGPRLGETQYFGPGTRLLVL.

This rearrangement joins TRBV28 to TRBJ1-4; tentatively, D is TRBD1 (5 bases). The CDR3 is 14 residues long. Germline CDR1 MDHEN, CDR2 SYDVKM. The V and J ends lost 4 bases and 5 bases respectively, with 11 bases between them. This chain's CDR3 is CASSSATANEKLFF. The CDR3 DNA reads TGTGCCAGCAGTTCAGCGACAGCGAATGAAAAACTGTTTTTT.

This chain connects TRBV6-5 to TRBJ1-2, with 8 bases aligning to TRBD1. Germline V gene data show CDR1 as MNHEY and CDR2 as SVGAGI. Germline trimming cut 7 bases from V and 4 bases from J; bases unmatched to any gene: 11. The CDR3 has 15 residues. The DNA for the CDR3 is TGTGCCAGCACCTCTCGCCCAGGGGGCGGCTATGGCTACACCTTC. Translating gives CASTSRPGGGYGYTF.

V usage is TRBV7-2 and J usage is TRBJ2-1, with TRBD2 matching over 10 bases. J gave up 9 bases and V 10 bases, and 12 bases lay outside the gene matches. The CDR3 covers 14 residues. Per germline, CDR1 SGHTA and CDR2 FQGNSA. CDR3 DNA: TGTGCCACCTCCGGGACTAGCGAATTTGGTGAGCAGTTCTTC. Amino acids: CATSGTSEFGEQFF.

The chain combines TRBV6-6 with TRBJ2-5, with TRBD1 identical over 7 bases. The CDR3 is 14 amino acids. Germline lookup yields CDR1 MNHNY and CDR2 SVGAGI (reference sequence). V was pared by 1 base and J by 3 bases, with 2 bases of the junction left unmatched. The CDR3 spells CASSYYQGEETQYF. As DNA, the CDR3 is TGTGCCAGCAGTTACTATCAGGGGGAAGAGACCCAGTACTTC.

The gene calls are TRBV7-8 and TRBJ2-3; D is possibly TRBD2 (6 bases). The CDR3 is 15 residues long. From germline, CDR1 is SGHVS and CDR2 FQNEAQ. V lost 2 bases, J lost 5 bases, and 14 bases lay in between. The CDR3 reads CASSLRLAPQDTQYF. In DNA, the CDR3 is TGTGCCAGCAGCTTAAGGCTAGCGCCCCAAGATACGCAGTATTTT.

The chain uses TRBV5-5 and TRBJ1-1; unclear D gene. This CDR3 region has 12 residues. The germline CDR1 and CDR2 sequences are SGHKS and YYEKEE (reference sequence). Trimming pared 2 bases from V and 8 bases from J, leaving 10 bases between. CDR3 nucleotide sequence: TGTGCCAGCAGCTTAGGACGACTAGAAGCTTTCTTT. As protein: CASSLGRLEAFF.